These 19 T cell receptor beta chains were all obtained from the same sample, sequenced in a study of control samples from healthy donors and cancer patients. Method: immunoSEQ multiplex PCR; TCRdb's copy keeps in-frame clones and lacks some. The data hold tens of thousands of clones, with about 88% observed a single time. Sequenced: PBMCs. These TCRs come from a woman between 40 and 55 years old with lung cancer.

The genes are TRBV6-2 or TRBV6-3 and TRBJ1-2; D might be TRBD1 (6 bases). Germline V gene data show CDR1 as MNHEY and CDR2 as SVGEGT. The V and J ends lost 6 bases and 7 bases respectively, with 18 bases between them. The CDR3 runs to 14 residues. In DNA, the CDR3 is TGTGCCAGCAGCCCTCCGGGGGCGAGGGGTGGCTACACCTTC. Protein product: CASSPPGARGGYTF.

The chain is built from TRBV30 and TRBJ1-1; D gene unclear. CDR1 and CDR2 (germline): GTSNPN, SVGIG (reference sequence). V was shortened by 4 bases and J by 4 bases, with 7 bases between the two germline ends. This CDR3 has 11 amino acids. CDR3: CAWISTTEAFF. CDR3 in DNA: TGTGCCTGGATTTCGACCACTGAAGCTTTCTTT.

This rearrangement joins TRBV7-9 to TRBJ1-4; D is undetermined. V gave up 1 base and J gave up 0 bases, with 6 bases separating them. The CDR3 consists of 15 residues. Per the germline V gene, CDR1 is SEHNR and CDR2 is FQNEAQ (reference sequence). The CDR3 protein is CASSLGAATNEKLFF. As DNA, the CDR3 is TGTGCCAGCAGCTTAGGGGCTGCAACTAATGAAAAACTGTTTTTT. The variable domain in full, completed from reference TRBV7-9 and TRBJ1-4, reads DTGVSQNPRHKITKRGQNVTFRCDPISEHNRLYWYRQTLGQGPEFLTYFQNEAQLEKSRLLSDRFSAERPKGSFSTLEIQRTEQGDSAMYLCASSLGAATNEKLFFGSGTQLSVL.

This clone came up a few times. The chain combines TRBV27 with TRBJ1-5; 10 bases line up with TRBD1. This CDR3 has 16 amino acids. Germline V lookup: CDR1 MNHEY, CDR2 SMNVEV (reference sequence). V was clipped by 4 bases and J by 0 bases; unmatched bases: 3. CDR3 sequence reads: CASSSRDRGSNQPQHF. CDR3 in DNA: TGTGCCAGCAGTTCCCGGGACAGGGGTAGCAATCAGCCCCAGCATTTT.

The chain's CDR3 is CASSLSSTNQETQYF. The CDR3 region has the DNA TGCGCCAGCAGCTTGAGTTCTACAAATCAAGAGACCCAGTACTTC. The rearrangement links TRBV5-1 to TRBJ2-5; no clear D gene. From germline, CDR1 is SGHRS and CDR2 YFSETQ. CDR3 length: 15 residues. The V end was cut by 1 base, the J end by 2 bases, with 12 bases between.

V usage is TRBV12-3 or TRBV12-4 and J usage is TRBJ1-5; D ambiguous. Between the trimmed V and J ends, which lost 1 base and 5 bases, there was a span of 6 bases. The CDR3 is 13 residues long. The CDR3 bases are TGTGCCAGCAGTTTAGGGAGGGATCAGCCCCAGCATTTT. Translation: CASSLGRDQPQHF.

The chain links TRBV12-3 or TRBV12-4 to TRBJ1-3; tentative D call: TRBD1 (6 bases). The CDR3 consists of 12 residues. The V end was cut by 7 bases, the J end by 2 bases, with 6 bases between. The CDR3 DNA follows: TGTGCCAGCAACAGGGCTGGAAACACCATATATTTT. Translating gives CASNRAGNTIYF.

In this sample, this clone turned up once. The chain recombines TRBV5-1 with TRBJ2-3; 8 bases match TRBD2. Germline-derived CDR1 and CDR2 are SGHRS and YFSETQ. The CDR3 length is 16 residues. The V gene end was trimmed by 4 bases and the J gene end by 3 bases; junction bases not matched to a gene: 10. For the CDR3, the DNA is TGCGCCAGCAGCCAGCTGCCGGGACTAGTAACAGATACGCAGTATTTT. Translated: CASSQLPGLVTDTQYF.

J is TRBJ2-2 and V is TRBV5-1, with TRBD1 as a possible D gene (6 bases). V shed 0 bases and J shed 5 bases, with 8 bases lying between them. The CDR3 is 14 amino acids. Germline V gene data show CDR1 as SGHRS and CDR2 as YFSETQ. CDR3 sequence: CASSLVRGTGELFF. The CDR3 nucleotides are TGCGCCAGCAGCTTGGTCAGGGGAACCGGGGAGCTGTTTTTT.

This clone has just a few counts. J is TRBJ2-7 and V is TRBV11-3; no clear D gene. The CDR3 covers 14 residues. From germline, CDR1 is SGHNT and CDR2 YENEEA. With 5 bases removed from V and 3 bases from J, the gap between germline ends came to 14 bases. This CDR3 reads CASSLRTENYEQYF. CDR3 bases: TGTGCCAGCAGCCTCAGGACCGAGAACTACGAGCAGTACTTC.

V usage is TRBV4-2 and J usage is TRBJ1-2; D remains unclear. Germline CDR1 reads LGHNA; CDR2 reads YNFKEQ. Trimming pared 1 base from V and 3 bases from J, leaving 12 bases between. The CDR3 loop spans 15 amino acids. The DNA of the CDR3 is TGTGCCAGCAGCCAAGGAGAGGGTGGGGACTATGGCTACACCTTC. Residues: CASSQGEGGDYGYTF.

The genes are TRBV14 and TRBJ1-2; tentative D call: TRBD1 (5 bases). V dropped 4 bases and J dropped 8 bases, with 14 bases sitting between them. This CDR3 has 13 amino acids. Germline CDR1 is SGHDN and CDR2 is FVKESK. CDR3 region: CASSPRQQDGYTF. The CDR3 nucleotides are TGTGCCAGCAGCCCCCGACAACAGGACGGCTACACCTTC.

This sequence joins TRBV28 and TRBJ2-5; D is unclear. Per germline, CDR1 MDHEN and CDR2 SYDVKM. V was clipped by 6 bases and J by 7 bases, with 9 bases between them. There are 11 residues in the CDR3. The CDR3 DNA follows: TGTGCCAGCAGCCCAGGATCGACCCAGTACTTC. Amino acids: CASSPGSTQYF.

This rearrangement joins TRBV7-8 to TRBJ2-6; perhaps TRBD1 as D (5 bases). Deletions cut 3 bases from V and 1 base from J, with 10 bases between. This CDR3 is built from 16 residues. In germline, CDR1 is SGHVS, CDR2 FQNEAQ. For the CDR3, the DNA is TGTGCCAGCAGCTTTTACGCAGGGTCTGGGGCCAACGTCCTGACTTTC. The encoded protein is CASSFYAGSGANVLTF.

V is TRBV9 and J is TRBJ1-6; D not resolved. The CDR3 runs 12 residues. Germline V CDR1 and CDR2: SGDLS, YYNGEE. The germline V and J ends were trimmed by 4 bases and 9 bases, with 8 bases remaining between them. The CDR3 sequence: CASSSLSSPLHF. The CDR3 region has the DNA TGTGCCAGCAGCTCCCTATCTTCACCCCTCCACTTT.

The CDR3 loop is CASSPRDASYGYTF. The DNA of the CDR3 is TGTGCCAGCAGTCCCCGGGATGCCTCCTATGGCTACACCTTC. V usage is TRBV27 and J usage is TRBJ1-2, with D uncertain. The ends were cut back, 5 bases at V and 4 bases at J, with 14 bases in the middle. The germline V gene encodes CDR1 MNHEY and CDR2 SMNVEV (reference sequence). CDR3 size: 14 residues.

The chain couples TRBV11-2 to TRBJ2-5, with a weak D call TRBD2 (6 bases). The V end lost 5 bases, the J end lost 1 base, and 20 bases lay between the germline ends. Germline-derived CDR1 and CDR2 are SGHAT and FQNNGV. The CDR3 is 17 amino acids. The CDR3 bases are TGTGCCAGCAGCCCTACCGGACTACCAGTCCCCCAAGAGACCCAGTACTTC. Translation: CASSPTGLPVPQETQYF.

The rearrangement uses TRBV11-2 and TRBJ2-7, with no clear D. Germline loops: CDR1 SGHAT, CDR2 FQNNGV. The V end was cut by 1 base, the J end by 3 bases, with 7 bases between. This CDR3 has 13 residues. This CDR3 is CASSLGFNYEQYF. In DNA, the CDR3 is TGTGCCAGCAGCTTAGGCTTCAACTACGAGCAGTACTTC.

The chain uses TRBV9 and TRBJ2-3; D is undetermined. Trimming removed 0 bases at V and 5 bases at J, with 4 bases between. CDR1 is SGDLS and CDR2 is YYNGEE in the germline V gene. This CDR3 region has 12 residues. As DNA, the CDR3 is TGTGCCAGCAGCGTAGCCGAAGATACGCAGTATTTT. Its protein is CASSVAEDTQYF.